These 19 T cell receptor beta chains originate from one sample sequenced in a study of T cell responses to AZD1222 COVID-19 vaccine (dated by TCRdb to the early 2020s). Library method: the immunoSEQ multiplex PCR assay. What TCRdb holds here is the immuneACCESS table cut down to in-frame rearrangements. Part of the clones is not present; checked against another copy, under half of the missing clones reflect an unresolved V gene, and the others are unexplained. In this sample the table shows approximately 150,000 clones, 90% to 95% of which occur a single time. The ten most abundant clones make up approximately 4.8% of the sample. What this sample's time point label stands for: about 28 days (+/-7) after the second vaccine dose. The source was peripheral blood, collected 28 days after the second AZD1222 dose. The origin of the receptors is an adult who received the AZD1222 COVID-19 vaccine.

This rearrangement joins TRBV12-5 to TRBJ1-1; D not resolved. Trimming shortened V by 7 bases and J by 1 base, and 10 bases separated the two germline ends. The CDR3 consists of 13 residues. Germline CDR1 is LGHNT and CDR2 is FRNRAP. The CDR3 protein is CASAVAQNTEAFF. The CDR3, as DNA: TGTGCTAGTGCCGTTGCACAGAACACTGAAGCTTTCTTT.

This chain joins TRBV18 and TRBJ2-1; a possible D gene is TRBD1 (5 bases). The CDR3 extends over 15 amino acids. The V gene lost 5 bases and the J gene lost 5 bases, with 16 bases spanning the gap. Germline-derived CDR1 and CDR2 are KGHSH and LQKENI. CDR3 region: CASSWSGAGNNEQFF. CDR3 nucleotides: TGTGCCAGCTCATGGTCTGGGGCCGGTAACAATGAGCAGTTCTTC.

The chain is built from TRBV6-5 and TRBJ2-2, with 7 bases identical to TRBD2. V lost 6 bases and J lost 5; bases outside the gene matches: 6. Germline V gene lookup returns CDR1 MNHEY and CDR2 SVGAGI. The CDR3 has 14 amino acids. Written as DNA, the CDR3 is TGTGCCAGCAGACGGGCTAGCGGTACCGGGGAGCTGTTTTTT. Translated: CASRRASGTGELFF.

Turning to this clone: Other DNA sequences within the sample encode an identical CDR3. The chain carries TRBV27 and TRBJ2-7; TRBD1 agrees at 8 bases. The CDR3 is 13 residues long. In germline, CDR1 is MNHEY, CDR2 SMNVEV (reference sequence). The J segment lost 3 bases and the V segment lost 3 bases, leaving 1 base of the junction unmatched. CDR3 protein: CASSFGQGYEQYF. The CDR3 bases are TGTGCCAGCAGTTTCGGACAGGGCTACGAGCAGTACTTC.

V usage is TRBV19 and J usage is TRBJ1-3; D uncertain. The CDR3 covers 18 residues. Germline V CDR1 and CDR2: LNHDA, SQIVND (reference sequence). Deletions cut 5 bases from V and 5 bases from J, with 25 bases between. CDR3 sequence: CASSPSAGPGQFRNTIYF. The CDR3 DNA reads as TGTGCCAGTAGTCCCTCGGCAGGACCCGGTCAATTCAGAAACACCATATATTTT.

The rearrangement joins TRBV5-6 to TRBJ1-2; 9 nucleotides agree with TRBD1. CDR1 and CDR2 from the germline V gene are SGHDT and YYEEEE. This CDR3 region has 13 residues. The trim removed 3 bases at V and 7 bases at J, leaving 4 bases unmatched. This CDR3 reads CASSWGQGAGYTF. The CDR3 DNA reads TGTGCCAGCAGCTGGGGACAGGGTGCTGGCTACACCTTC.

The chain uses TRBV2 and TRBJ1-2; D is uncertain. The V and J ends lost 4 bases and 0 bases respectively, with 6 bases between them. CDR3 length: 13 amino acids. Germline V CDR1 and CDR2: SNHLY, FYNNEI. CDR3 sequence: CASSGPSNYGYTF. The DNA of the CDR3 is TGTGCCAGCAGTGGGCCCTCTAACTATGGCTACACCTTC.

V gene TRBV18 combines with J gene TRBJ2-1, with 11 bases lining up with TRBD2. V shed 4 bases and J 5 bases; nucleotides not matched to a gene: 10. Germline CDR1 and CDR2: KGHSH and LQKENI. CDR3 length equals 17 residues. CDR3 loop: CASSQTLAGGPDNEQFF. CDR3 in DNA: TGTGCCAGCTCACAGACATTAGCGGGAGGGCCAGACAATGAGCAGTTCTTC.

The chain couples TRBV11-2 to TRBJ1-3; D not certain. This CDR3 has 18 amino acids. Germline V CDR1 and CDR2: SGHAT, FQNNGV. Trimming took off 4 bases at V and 0 bases at J, with 19 bases between the two ends. The CDR3 loop reads CASSYRGTRTFSGNTIYF. The CDR3 DNA follows: TGTGCCAGCAGCTACAGAGGTACCAGGACTTTCTCTGGAAACACCATATATTTT. The full variable domain, completed using reference TRBV11-2 and TRBJ1-3, is EAGVAQSPRYKIIEKRQSVAFWCNPISGHATLYWYQQILGQGPKLLIQFQNNGVVDDSQLPKDRFSAERLKGVDSTLKIQPAKLEDSAVYLCASSYRGTRTFSGNTIYFGEGSWLTVV.

This rearrangement joins TRBV2 to TRBJ1-2; D may be TRBD1 (5 bases). The V gene lost 5 bases and the J gene lost 2 bases, with 9 bases spanning the gap. The V gene's germline CDR1 is SNHLY and CDR2 FYNNEI. The CDR3 has 13 residues. This CDR3 reads CASSSRDNYGYTF. DNA of the CDR3: TGTGCCAGCAGTTCCCGGGACAACTATGGCTACACCTTC.

V is TRBV29-1 and J is TRBJ2-3; D is perhaps TRBD2 (5 bases). Germline CDR1 SQVTM, CDR2 ANQGSEA. The CDR3 is 12 residues long. The V end lost 6 bases, the J end lost 4 bases, and 11 bases lay between the germline ends. Written as DNA, the CDR3 is TGCAGCGTCATGGGGAGCTCAGATACGCAGTATTTT. It yields the protein CSVMGSSDTQYF.

This sequence joins TRBV28 and TRBJ1-5; D not certain. Looked up from germline, CDR1 is MDHEN and CDR2 is SYDVKM. The CDR3 is 12 residues long. V was pared by 10 bases and J by 2 bases, with 9 bases between. CDR3 protein: CATRSGNQPQHF. DNA for the CDR3: TGTGCCACCAGGTCGGGCAATCAGCCCCAGCATTTT.

The chain carries TRBV27 and TRBJ2-5, with 8 bases matching TRBD2. V shed 5 bases, J shed 7 bases, and the junction held 15 bases outside the gene matches. The CDR3 runs to 16 residues. Germline V gene sequence: CDR1 MNHEY, CDR2 SMNVEV (reference sequence). The CDR3 reads CASSPRLALQPMTQYF. CDR3 in DNA: TGTGCCAGCAGTCCCAGACTAGCGTTGCAACCCATGACCCAGTACTTC.

This chain connects TRBV6-5 to TRBJ1-1; 8 nucleotides align to TRBD1. The germline V gene encodes CDR1 MNHEY and CDR2 SVGAGI. V lost 6 bases, J lost 1 base, and 4 bases stayed unmatched. CDR3 length: 14 amino acids. The CDR3 is CASRIDRGNTEAFF. The CDR3 nucleotides read TGTGCCAGCAGGATAGACAGGGGGAACACTGAAGCTTTCTTT.

The chain recombines TRBV27 with TRBJ2-7; D gene unclear. Germline V gives CDR1 MNHEY, CDR2 SMNVEV (reference sequence). V was pared by 1 base and J by 1 base, with 8 bases between. The CDR3 totals 14 residues. The DNA for the CDR3 is TGTGCCAGCAGTTTATTCCCGGAGTCCTACGAGCAGTACTTC. Translated: CASSLFPESYEQYF.

This rearrangement joins TRBV13 to TRBJ2-2; no firm D call. This CDR3 region has 15 residues. Germline lookup yields CDR1 PRHDT and CDR2 FYEKMQ (reference sequence). The V gene lost 8 bases and the J gene lost 4 bases, with 17 bases spanning the gap. CDR3 sequence reads: CASRKGVRSTGELFF. DNA for the CDR3: TGTGCCAGCCGGAAGGGCGTACGGAGCACCGGGGAGCTGTTTTTT.

There are a few counts of this clone. This chain links TRBV3-1 (or the pseudogene TRBV3-2) with TRBJ1-1, with a possible D match to TRBD1 (6 bases). Germline V lookup: CDR1 LGHDT, CDR2 YNNKEL (reference sequence). The CDR3 consists of 12 residues. Trimming cost V 4 bases and J 5 bases, with 8 bases left between them. The CDR3: CASSPQGTEAFF. In nucleotides, the CDR3 is TGTGCCAGCAGCCCACAGGGTACTGAAGCTTTCTTT.

This chain links TRBV11-2 with TRBJ2-3; D uncertain. Trimming removed 2 bases at V and 3 bases at J, with 9 bases between. Germline loops: CDR1 SGHAT, CDR2 FQNNGV. This CDR3 is built from 14 residues. The CDR3 region has the DNA TGTGCCAGCAGCTTAAATACGGTAACAGATACGCAGTATTTT. The encoded protein is CASSLNTVTDTQYF.

This chain uses TRBV5-1 with TRBJ1-1; 9 bases are shared with TRBD1. V gave up 1 base and J gave up 6 bases; unmatched junction bases: 7. This CDR3 is 15 amino acids long. CDR1 and CDR2 (germline): SGHRS, YFSETQ. DNA for the CDR3: TGCGCCAGCAGCTTGCTGACAGGGGGGTTTCCTGAAGCTTTCTTT. Translating gives CASSLLTGGFPEAFF.